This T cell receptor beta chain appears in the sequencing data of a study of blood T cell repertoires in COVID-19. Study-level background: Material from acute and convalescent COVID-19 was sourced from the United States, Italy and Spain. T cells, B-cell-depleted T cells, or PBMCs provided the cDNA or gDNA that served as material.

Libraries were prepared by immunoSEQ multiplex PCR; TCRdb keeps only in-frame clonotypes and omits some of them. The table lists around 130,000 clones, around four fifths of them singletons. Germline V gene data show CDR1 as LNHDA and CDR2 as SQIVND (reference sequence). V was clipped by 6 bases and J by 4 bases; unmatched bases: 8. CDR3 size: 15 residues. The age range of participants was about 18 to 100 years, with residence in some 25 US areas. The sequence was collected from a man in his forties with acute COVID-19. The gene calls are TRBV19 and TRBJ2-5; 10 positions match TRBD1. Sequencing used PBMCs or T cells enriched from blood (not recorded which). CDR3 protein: CASRRATGGGETQYF. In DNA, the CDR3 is TGTGCCAGTAGGAGGGCGACAGGGGGCGGAGAGACCCAGTACTTC. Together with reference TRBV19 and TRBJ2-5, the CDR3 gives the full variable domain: DGGITQSPKYLFRKEGQNVTLSCEQNLNHDAMYWYRQDPGQGLRLIYYSQIVNDFQKGDIAEGYSVSREKKESFPLTVTSAQKNPTAFYLCASRRATGGGETQYFGPGTRLLVL.